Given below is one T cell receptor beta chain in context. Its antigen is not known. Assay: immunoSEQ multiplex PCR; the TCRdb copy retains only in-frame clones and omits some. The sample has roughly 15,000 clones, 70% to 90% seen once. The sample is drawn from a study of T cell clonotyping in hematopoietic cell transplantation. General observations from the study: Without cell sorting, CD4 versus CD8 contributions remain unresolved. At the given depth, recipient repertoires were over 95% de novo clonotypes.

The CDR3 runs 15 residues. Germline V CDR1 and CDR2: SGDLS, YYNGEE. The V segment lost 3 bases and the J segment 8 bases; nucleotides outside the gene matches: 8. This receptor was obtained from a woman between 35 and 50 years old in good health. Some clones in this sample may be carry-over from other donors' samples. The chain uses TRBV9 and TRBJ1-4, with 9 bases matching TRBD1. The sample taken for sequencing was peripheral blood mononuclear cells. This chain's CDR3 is CASSEKLQGAEKLFF. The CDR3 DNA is TGTGCCAGCAGCGAAAAACTACAGGGGGCCGAAAAACTGTTTTTT.